The clone carrying this TCR beta chain was counted a few times. Antigen specificity is unknown. The sample originates from a study of breast tumors, draining lymph nodes, adjacent tissues. Findings and limits, study-wide: Tumor repertoires ranked between lymph nodes and nontumor tissue in diversity, with V and J gene preferences. Compared with basal-like, luminal-like tumors shared significantly more repertoire with nontumor tissue.

TCRdb used MiXCR to reprocess the multiplex PCR reads, holding one entry per CDR3 protein. This sample yields about 170,000 distinct CDR3 sequences, of which about 30% are seen a single time; 3.8% belongs to the top ten. The CDR3 spans 15 residues. V lost 2 bases and J 3 bases, leaving 10 bases between the germline ends. Germline CDR1 SGHTA, CDR2 FQGTGA. Breast cancer patients provided tissue from their axillary draining lymph nodes. Sample: axillary lymph node tissue. This TCR came from a female donor with breast cancer. Some clones in this sample may be carry-over from other donors' samples. The chain carries TRBV7-3 and TRBJ1-4, with D possibly TRBD1 on 5 matching bases. The CDR3 DNA reads TGTGCCAGCAGCTTAGACCGGGGGTCTAATGAAAAACTGTTTTTT. Protein sequence: CASSLDRGSNEKLFF.